This T cell receptor beta chain was identified in a study of shared clonotypes between healthy human individuals. Turning to the study itself: Per donor, three plates held CD4 naive cells, three held CD4 memory, two held CD8 naive and one held CD8 memory.

Sequencing used immunoSEQ multiplex PCR; TCRdb keeps in-frame clones, though not all of them. The sample shows about 680,000 clones, approximately 74% of them seen only once. Donors were healthy HIV-negative adults without recent acute infections or vaccinations. CDR1 SGHAT and CDR2 FQNNGV come from the germline V gene. The length of the CDR3 is 15 residues. The V gene end was trimmed by 0 bases and the J gene end by 2 bases; junction bases not matched to a gene: 4. Sequencing was carried out using memory CD4+ T cells sorted from blood. Regarding subset: CD45RA-negative fraction. This TCR came from a woman under 40 in good health. V gene TRBV11-2 combines with J gene TRBJ2-7, with 7 positions matching TRBD1. CDR3 sequence: CASSLDGQGAYEQYF. The CDR3 DNA reads as TGTGCCAGCAGCTTAGATGGGCAGGGGGCCTACGAGCAGTACTTC.